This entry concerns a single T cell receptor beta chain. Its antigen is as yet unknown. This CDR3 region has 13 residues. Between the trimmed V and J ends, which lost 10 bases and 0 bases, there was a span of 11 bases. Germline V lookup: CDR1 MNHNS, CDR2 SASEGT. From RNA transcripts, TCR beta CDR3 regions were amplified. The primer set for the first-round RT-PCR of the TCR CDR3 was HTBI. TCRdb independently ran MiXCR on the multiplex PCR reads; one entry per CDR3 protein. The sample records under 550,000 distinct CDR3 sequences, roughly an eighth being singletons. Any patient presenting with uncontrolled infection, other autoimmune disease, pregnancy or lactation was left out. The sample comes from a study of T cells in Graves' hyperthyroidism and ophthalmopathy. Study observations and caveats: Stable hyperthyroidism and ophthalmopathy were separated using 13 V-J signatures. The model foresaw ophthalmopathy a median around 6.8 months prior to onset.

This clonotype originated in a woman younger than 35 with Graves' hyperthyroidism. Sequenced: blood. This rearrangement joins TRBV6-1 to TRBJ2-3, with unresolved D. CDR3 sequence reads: CATTETSTDTQYF. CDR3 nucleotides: TGTGCCACAACCGAGACTAGCACAGATACGCAGTATTTT.